The 9 T cell receptor beta chains below come from one sample, sequenced in a study of Graves' ophthalmopathy and Graves' hyperthyroidism. The authors amplified TCR beta CDR3 regions, and they did so from RNA transcripts for repertoire sequencing. RT-PCR was first run with HTBI primers, then multiplex PCR in a second round. TCRdb fed the multiplex PCR reads into MiXCR, producing one record per CDR3 protein. The sample has a few hundred thousand distinct CDR3 sequences; about a sixth are singletons. Material: peripheral blood. These TCRs come from an adult woman with stable Graves' hyperthyroidism.

This clonotype was recorded a few times. The CDR3 is CASRQTKDSEAFF. CDR3 DNA: TGCGCCAGCAGGCAAACAAAGGACAGCGAAGCTTTCTTT. The V and J genes are TRBV5-1 and TRBJ1-1, with D possibly TRBD1 on 6 matching bases. CDR3 size: 13 residues. The germline CDR1 and CDR2 sequences are SGHRS and YFSETQ. Trimming cost V 5 bases and J 8 bases, with 16 bases left between them.

This sequence joins TRBV27 and TRBJ1-2; TRBD1 is a possible D gene (6 bases). The ends were cut back, 3 bases at V and 4 bases at J, with 12 bases in the middle. Germline CDR1 MNHEY, CDR2 SMNVEV (reference sequence). The CDR3 is made up of 14 amino acids. DNA of the CDR3: TGTGCCAGCAGTTTCGGTACAGGGAGCTATGGCTACACCTTC. Translated, it gives CASSFGTGSYGYTF.

Ten or more counts support this clonotype. The V and J genes are TRBV29-1 and TRBJ2-5; tentative D call: TRBD2 (5 bases). This CDR3 is built from 12 residues. The germline V gene encodes CDR1 SQVTM and CDR2 ANQGSEA. The V end lost 3 bases, the J end lost 6 bases, and 11 bases lay between the germline ends. CDR3 region: CSVDEGAKTQYF. The DNA for the CDR3 is TGCAGCGTTGACGAGGGCGCGAAGACCCAGTACTTC.

V and J are TRBV6-5 and TRBJ2-2; the D gene is possibly TRBD2 (6 bases). With 2 bases removed from V and 4 bases from J, the gap between germline ends came to 17 bases. The CDR3 runs 17 residues. CDR1 is MNHEY, CDR2 SVGAGI, per germline. CDR3 nucleotide sequence: TGTGCCAGCAGTTACCCTCCCGGGGGTCGCGGCACCGGGGAGCTGTTTTTT. Protein sequence: CASSYPPGGRGTGELFF.

The table lists this clonotype with many counts. This may stem from a read error, because a much larger clone lies one nucleotide away. The rearrangement joins TRBV5-1 to TRBJ1-1; perhaps TRBD1 as D (6 bases). This CDR3 has 14 residues. Germline CDR1 reads SGHRS; CDR2 reads YFSETQ. As DNA, the CDR3 is TGCGCCAGCAGCGAGGGAACAGGGCTGGAAGAAGCTTGCTTT. Amino acids: CASSEGTGLEEACF.

This clonotype was observed many times. The J gene is TRBJ2-7, the V gene TRBV5-1; possibly TRBD2 for D (6 bases). V lost 3 bases to trimming and J lost 2 bases, with 15 bases between them. Germline V gives CDR1 SGHRS, CDR2 YFSETQ. The CDR3 has 15 residues. In DNA form, the CDR3 reads TGCGCCAGCAGCTCCAAACGGGAGCGGGCCTACGAGCAGTACTTC. Translated, it gives CASSSKRERAYEQYF. The complete variable domain, with remaining parts taken from reference TRBV5-1 and TRBJ2-7, reads KAGVTQTPRYLIKTRGQQVTLSCSPISGHRSVSWYQQTPGQGLQFLFEYFSETQRNKGNFPGRFSGRQFSNSRSEMNVSTLELGDSALYLCASSSKRERAYEQYFGPGTRLTVT.

This clonotype was detected ten times or more. This sequence joins TRBV6-1 and TRBJ1-5; 7 bases are a match to TRBD1. J lost 3 bases, V lost 7 bases, and 9 bases had no gene match. Per the germline V gene, CDR1 is MNHNS and CDR2 is SASEGT. The CDR3 is made up of 15 amino acids. CDR3 protein: CASIPPGGLNQPQHF. The CDR3 DNA sequence: TGTGCCAGCATCCCTCCAGGGGGGCTCAATCAGCCCCAGCATTTT.

There are many counts of this clonotype. The rearrangement uses TRBV30 and TRBJ2-5; TRBD2 matches 7 bases. Per germline, CDR1 GTSNPN and CDR2 SVGIG (reference sequence). The CDR3 contains 14 residues. The V segment lost 0 bases and the J segment 6 bases; nucleotides outside the gene matches: 7. CDR3 in DNA: TGTGCCTGGAGTGTACGCGGGAGTAGGAAGACCCAGTACTTC. Protein sequence: CAWSVRGSRKTQYF.

This clonotype was found many times. The DNA of the CDR3 is TGTGCCATCAGTGTAGCGGCAGTCGCCGGTCAAGGGCAGTACTTC. Residues: CAISVAAVAGQGQYF. This sequence joins TRBV10-3 and TRBJ2-7; a weak D match, TRBD2 (6 bases). The CDR3 covers 15 residues. CDR1 is ENHRY, CDR2 SYGVKD, per germline. V dropped 4 bases and J dropped 9 bases, with 22 bases sitting between them.